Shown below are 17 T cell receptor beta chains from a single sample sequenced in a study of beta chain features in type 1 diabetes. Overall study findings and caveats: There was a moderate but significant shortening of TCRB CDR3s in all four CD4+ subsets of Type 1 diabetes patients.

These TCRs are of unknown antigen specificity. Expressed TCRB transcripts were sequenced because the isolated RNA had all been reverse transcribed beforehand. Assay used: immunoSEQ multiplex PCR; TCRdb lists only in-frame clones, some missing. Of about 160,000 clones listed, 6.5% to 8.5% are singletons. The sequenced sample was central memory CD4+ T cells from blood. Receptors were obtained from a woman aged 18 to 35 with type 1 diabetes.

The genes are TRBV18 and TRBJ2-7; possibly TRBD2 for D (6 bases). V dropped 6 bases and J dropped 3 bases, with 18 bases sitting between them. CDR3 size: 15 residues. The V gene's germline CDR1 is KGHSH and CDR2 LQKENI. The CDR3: CASSPRGSGNYEQYF. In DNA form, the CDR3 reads TGTGCCAGCTCTCCCCGGGGTAGCGGAAACTACGAGCAGTACTTC.

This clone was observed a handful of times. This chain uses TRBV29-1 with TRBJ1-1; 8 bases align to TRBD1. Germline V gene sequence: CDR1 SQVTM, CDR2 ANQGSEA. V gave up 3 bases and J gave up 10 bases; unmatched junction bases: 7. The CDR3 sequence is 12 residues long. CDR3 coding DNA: TGCAGCGTTGATACAGGGGGGGCGGGAGCTTTCTTT. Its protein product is CSVDTGGAGAFF.

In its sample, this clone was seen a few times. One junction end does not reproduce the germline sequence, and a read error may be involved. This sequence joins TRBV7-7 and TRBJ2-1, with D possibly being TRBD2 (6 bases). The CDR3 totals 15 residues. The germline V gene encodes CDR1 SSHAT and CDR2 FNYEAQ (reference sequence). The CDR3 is CASSLRLVAYNEQFF. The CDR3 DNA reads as TGTGCTAGCAGCCTTCGACTAGTGGCTTACAATGAGCAGTTCTTC.

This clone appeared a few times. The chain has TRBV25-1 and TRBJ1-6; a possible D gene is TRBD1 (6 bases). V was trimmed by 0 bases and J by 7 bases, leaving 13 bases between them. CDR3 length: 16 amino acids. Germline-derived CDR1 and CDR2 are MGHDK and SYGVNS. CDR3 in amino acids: CASSEYSQGQNSPLHF. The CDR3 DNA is TGTGCCAGCAGTGAATACAGTCAGGGGCAAAATTCACCCCTCCACTTT. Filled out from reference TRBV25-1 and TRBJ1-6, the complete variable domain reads EADIYQTPRYLVIGTGKKITLECSQTMGHDKMYWYQQDPGMELHLIHYSYGVNSTEKGDLSSESTVSRIRTEHFPLTLESARPSHTSQYLCASSEYSQGQNSPLHFGNGTRLTVT.

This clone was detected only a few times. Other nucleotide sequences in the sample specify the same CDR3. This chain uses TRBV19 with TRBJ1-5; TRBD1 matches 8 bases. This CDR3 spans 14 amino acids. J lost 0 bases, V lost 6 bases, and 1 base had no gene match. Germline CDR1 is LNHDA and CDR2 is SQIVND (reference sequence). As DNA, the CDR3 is TGTGCCAGTAGCCAGGGGGCTAGCAATCAGCCCCAGCATTTT. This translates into CASSQGASNQPQHF. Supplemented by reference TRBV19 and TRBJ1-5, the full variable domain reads DGGITQSPKYLFRKEGQNVTLSCEQNLNHDAMYWYRQDPGQGLRLIYYSQIVNDFQKGDIAEGYSVSREKKESFPLTVTSAQKNPTAFYLCASSQGASNQPQHFGDGTRLSIL.

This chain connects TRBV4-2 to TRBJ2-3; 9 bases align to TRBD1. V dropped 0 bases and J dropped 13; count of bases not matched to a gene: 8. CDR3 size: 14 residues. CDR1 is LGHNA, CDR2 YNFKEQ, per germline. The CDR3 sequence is CASSQEDRDREKYF. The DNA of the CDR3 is TGTGCCAGCAGCCAAGAAGACCGGGACAGGGAAAAGTATTTT.

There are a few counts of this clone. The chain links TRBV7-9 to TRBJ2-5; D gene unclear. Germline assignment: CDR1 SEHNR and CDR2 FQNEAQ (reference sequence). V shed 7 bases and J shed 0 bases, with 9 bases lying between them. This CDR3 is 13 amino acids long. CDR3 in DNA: TGTGCCAGCACCCGGCGGTACCAAGAGACCCAGTACTTC. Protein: CASTRRYQETQYF.

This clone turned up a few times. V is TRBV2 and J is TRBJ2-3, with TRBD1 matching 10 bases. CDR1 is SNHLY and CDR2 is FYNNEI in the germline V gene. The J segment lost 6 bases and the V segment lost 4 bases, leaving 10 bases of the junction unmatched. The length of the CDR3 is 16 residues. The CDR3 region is CASSAGQGRGGDTQYF. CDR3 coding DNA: TGTGCCAGCAGTGCGGGACAGGGGCGTGGAGGGGATACGCAGTATTTT.

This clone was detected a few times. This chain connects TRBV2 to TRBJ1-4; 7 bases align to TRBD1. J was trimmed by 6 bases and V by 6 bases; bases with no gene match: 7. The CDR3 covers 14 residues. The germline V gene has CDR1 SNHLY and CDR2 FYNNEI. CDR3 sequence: CASSVDRTDEKLFF. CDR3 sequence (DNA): TGTGCCAGCAGCGTGGACAGGACGGATGAAAAACTGTTTTTT.

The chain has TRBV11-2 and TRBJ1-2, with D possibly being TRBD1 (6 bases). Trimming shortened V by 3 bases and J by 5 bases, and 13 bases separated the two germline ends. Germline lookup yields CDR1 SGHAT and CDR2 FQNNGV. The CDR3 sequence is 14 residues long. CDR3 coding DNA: TGTGCCAGCAGCTTCACAGGGAGGGGTTATGGCTACACCTTC. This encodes CASSFTGRGYGYTF.

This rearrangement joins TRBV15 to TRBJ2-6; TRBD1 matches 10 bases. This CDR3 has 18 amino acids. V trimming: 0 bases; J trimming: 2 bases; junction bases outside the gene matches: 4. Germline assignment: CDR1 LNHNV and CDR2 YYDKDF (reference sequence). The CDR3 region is CATSRDDRGRTGANVLTF. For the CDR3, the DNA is TGTGCCACCAGCAGAGACGACAGGGGGCGCACTGGGGCCAACGTCCTGACTTTC.

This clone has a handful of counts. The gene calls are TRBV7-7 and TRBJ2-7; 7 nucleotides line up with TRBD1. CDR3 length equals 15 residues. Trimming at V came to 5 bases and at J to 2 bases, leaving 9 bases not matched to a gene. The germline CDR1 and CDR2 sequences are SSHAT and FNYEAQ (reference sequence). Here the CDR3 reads CASSPGTAYTYEQYF. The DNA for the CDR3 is TGTGCCAGCAGCCCTGGGACAGCCTATACCTACGAGCAGTACTTC.

The CDR3 region has the DNA TGTGCTCAACCGGACAGGGGCTATGGCTACACCTTC. Its translation is CAQPDRGYGYTF. The genes are TRBV19 and TRBJ1-2; 9 nucleotides agree with TRBD1. From germline, CDR1 is LNHDA and CDR2 SQIVND (reference sequence). The CDR3 has 12 amino acids.

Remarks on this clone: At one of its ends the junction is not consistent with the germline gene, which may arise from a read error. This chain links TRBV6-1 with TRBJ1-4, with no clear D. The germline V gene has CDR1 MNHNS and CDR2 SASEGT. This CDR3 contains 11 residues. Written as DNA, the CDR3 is TGTGCCAGCAGTGCCCCTCCGCAGGCTGTTTTT. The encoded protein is CASSAPPQAVF.

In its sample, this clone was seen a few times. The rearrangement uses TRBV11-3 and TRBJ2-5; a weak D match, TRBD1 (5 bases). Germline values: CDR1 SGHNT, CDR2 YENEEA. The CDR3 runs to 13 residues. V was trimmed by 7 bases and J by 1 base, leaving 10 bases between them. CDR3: CASIRDSQETQYF. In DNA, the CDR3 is TGTGCCAGCATCAGAGACAGCCAAGAGACCCAGTACTTC.

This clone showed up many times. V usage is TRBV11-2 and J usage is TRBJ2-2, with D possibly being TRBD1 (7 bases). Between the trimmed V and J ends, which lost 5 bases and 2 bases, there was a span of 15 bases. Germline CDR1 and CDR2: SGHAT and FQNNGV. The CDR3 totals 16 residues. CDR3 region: CASSRGTAINTGELFF. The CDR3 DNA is TGTGCCAGCAGCCGGGGGACAGCGATAAACACCGGGGAGCTGTTTTTT.

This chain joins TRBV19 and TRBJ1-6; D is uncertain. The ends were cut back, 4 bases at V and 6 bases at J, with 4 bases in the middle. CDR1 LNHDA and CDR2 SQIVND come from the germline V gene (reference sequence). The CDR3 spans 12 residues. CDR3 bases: TGTGCCAGTAGTACCCTTAATTCACCCCTCCACTTT. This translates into CASSTLNSPLHF.